These 24 T cell receptor beta chains share one sample of origin, sequenced in a study of blood T cell repertoires in COVID-19. The table came from immunoSEQ multiplex PCR; TCRdb's copy has only in-frame clones and leaves some out. This sample has 85,000 to 130,000 clones; around 87% occur once, and the top ten carry about 15%. Material: peripheral blood. The origin of the receptors is a man aged 50-60 years with acute or convalescent COVID-19.

V usage is TRBV4-1 and J usage is TRBJ2-1, with 7 bases lining up with TRBD1. CDR1 and CDR2 from the germline V gene are MGHRA and YSYEKL. Germline trimming cut 3 bases from V and 7 bases from J; bases unmatched to any gene: 6. This CDR3 contains 14 residues. The CDR3 nucleotides read TGCGCCAGCAGCCAGATTGGACAGGCGAATGAGCAGTTCTTC. Encoded protein: CASSQIGQANEQFF.

The rearrangement links TRBV5-1 to TRBJ1-1, with TRBD1 as a possible D gene (5 bases). CDR3 length: 15 residues. V lost 4 bases, J lost 0 bases, and 13 bases lay in between. Germline V lookup: CDR1 SGHRS, CDR2 YFSETQ. This chain's CDR3 is CASSNPGPMNTEAFF. The CDR3 DNA sequence: TGCGCCAGCAGCAACCCAGGGCCAATGAACACTGAAGCTTTCTTT.

The chain has TRBV7-2 and TRBJ1-2; 7 bases map to TRBD1. V lost 5 bases to trimming and J lost 8 bases; unmatched junction nucleotides: 5. The germline CDR1 and CDR2 sequences are SGHTA and FQGNSA. The CDR3 runs to 12 residues. CDR3 DNA sequence: TGTGCCAGCAGCACAAACAGGGGCGGCTACACCTTC. Its protein is CASSTNRGGYTF. The full variable domain, rest sourced from reference TRBV7-2 and TRBJ1-2, is GAGVSQSPSNKVTEKGKDVELRCDPISGHTALYWYRQSLGQGLEFLIYFQGNSAPDKSGLPSDRFSAERTGGSVSTLTIQRTQQEDSAVYLCASSTNRGGYTFGSGTRLTVV.

This chain joins TRBV6-1 and TRBJ1-5; unclear D gene. The CDR3 covers 13 residues. With 3 bases removed from V and 10 bases from J, the gap between germline ends came to 13 bases. Germline V gene data show CDR1 as MNHNS and CDR2 as SASEGT. CDR3 loop: CASSDAGVTPQHF. In DNA, the CDR3 is TGTGCCAGCAGTGATGCGGGTGTGACACCCCAGCATTTT.

The chain employs TRBV6-2 or TRBV6-3 and TRBJ2-1; 9 bases align to TRBD2. The CDR3 spans 17 residues. J lost 8 bases, V lost 3 bases, and 14 bases had no gene match. Germline values: CDR1 MNHEY, CDR2 SVGEGT. CDR3 DNA sequence: TGTGCCAGCAGTTATCCCCCTCTGGCGGGAGGGCGCGATGAGCAGTTCTTC. Amino acids: CASSYPPLAGGRDEQFF.

The chain links TRBV5-1 to TRBJ2-1, with TRBD2 matching over 8 bases. The V gene end was trimmed by 0 bases and the J gene end by 0 bases; junction bases not matched to a gene: 17. Looked up from germline, CDR1 is SGHRS and CDR2 is YFSETQ. CDR3 length: 21 residues. CDR3 protein: CASSLAPVAGLLLSSYNEQFF. The CDR3 nucleotides read TGCGCCAGCAGCTTGGCCCCTGTAGCGGGACTATTACTGAGCTCCTACAATGAGCAGTTCTTC.

The chain is built from TRBV7-7 and TRBJ2-5, with TRBD1 matching over 9 bases. The V gene end was trimmed by 5 bases and the J gene end by 2 bases; junction bases not matched to a gene: 6. The CDR3 loop spans 15 amino acids. The germline CDR1 and CDR2 sequences are SSHAT and FNYEAQ (reference sequence). The CDR3 DNA reads as TGTGCCAGCAGCAAAGGACAGGGGATACAAGAGACCCAGTACTTC. Amino acids: CASSKGQGIQETQYF.

The chain couples TRBV12-3 or TRBV12-4 to TRBJ2-7; D remains unclear. The V end lost 5 bases, the J end lost 2 bases, and 4 bases lay between the germline ends. The CDR3 has 11 residues. CDR3 in DNA: TGTGCCAGCAGTAGAGCCTACGAGCAGTACTTC. Its protein is CASSRAYEQYF.

V and J are TRBV5-6 and TRBJ2-7, with TRBD1 as a possible D gene (6 bases). Germline V CDR1 and CDR2: SGHDT, YYEEEE. Trimming stripped 4 bases from V and 6 bases from J, with 17 bases between. The length of the CDR3 is 14 residues. DNA for the CDR3: TGTGCCAGCAGCAGCCTTCGACAGGCCGGCGAGCAGTACTTC. Protein sequence: CASSSLRQAGEQYF.

The genes are TRBV6-1 and TRBJ2-1, with no clear D. V shed 1 base and J shed 0 bases, with 10 bases lying between them. The CDR3 runs 16 residues. Germline loops: CDR1 MNHNS, CDR2 SASEGT. The CDR3 region is CASSEGLPSSYNEQFF. CDR3 in DNA: TGTGCCAGCAGTGAAGGACTCCCGAGCTCCTACAATGAGCAGTTCTTC.

This clone has just a few counts. The rearrangement joins TRBV3-1 (or the pseudogene TRBV3-2) to TRBJ2-1; D uncertain. Trimming removed 1 base at V and 0 bases at J, with 10 bases between. This CDR3 contains 16 residues. Germline V lookup: CDR1 LGHDT, CDR2 YNNKEL (reference sequence). CDR3 sequence reads: CASSQGSRSSYNEQFF. As DNA, the CDR3 is TGTGCCAGCAGCCAAGGTAGCCGAAGCTCCTACAATGAGCAGTTCTTC.

This chain joins TRBV2 and TRBJ2-7, with D perhaps matching TRBD2 (5 bases). Germline values: CDR1 SNHLY, CDR2 FYNNEI. The CDR3 contains 13 residues. Trimming shortened V by 1 base and J by 6 bases, and 10 bases separated the two germline ends. The CDR3 loop reads CASSEDAGGEQYF. The CDR3 DNA reads as TGTGCCAGCAGTGAAGACGCGGGTGGCGAGCAGTACTTC.

The chain uses TRBV18 and TRBJ1-1, with unresolved D. CDR1 is KGHSH, CDR2 LQKENI, per germline. The CDR3 runs to 16 residues. The V end was cut by 3 bases, the J end by 5 bases, with 19 bases between. The CDR3 region has the DNA TGTGCCAGCTCACCCGTTGGCCGGGGTTCAACGACTGAAGCTTTCTTT. Amino acids: CASSPVGRGSTTEAFF.

The chain carries TRBV5-6 and TRBJ2-7; D gene uncertain. In germline, CDR1 is SGHDT, CDR2 YYEEEE. V lost 3 bases, J lost 2 bases, and 3 bases lay in between. The CDR3 spans 11 residues. The CDR3: CASSSAYEQYF. The DNA for the CDR3 is TGTGCCAGCAGCTCAGCCTACGAGCAGTACTTC. Drawing the rest from reference TRBV5-6 and TRBJ2-7, the complete variable domain is DAGVTQSPTHLIKTRGQQVTLRCSPKSGHDTVSWYQQALGQGPQFIFQYYEEEERQRGNFPDRFSGHQFPNYSSELNVNALLLGDSALYLCASSSAYEQYFGPGTRLTVT.

The gene calls are TRBV2 and TRBJ2-7; D is unclear. Germline assignment: CDR1 SNHLY and CDR2 FYNNEI. Trimming cost V 6 bases and J 7 bases, with 10 bases left between them. The CDR3 is 11 amino acids. CDR3 sequence (DNA): TGTGCCAGCAGAACAGTACGGGAGCAGTACTTC. Translation: CASRTVREQYF.

This clone was recorded only once. The V call is TRBV7-6, the J call TRBJ2-5; D unclear. This CDR3 comprises 15 residues. The germline V gene has CDR1 SGHVS and CDR2 FNYEAQ. The V end was cut by 1 base, the J end by 5 bases, with 14 bases between. Here the CDR3 DNA reads TGTGCCAGCAGCTTAGAGCCGGGTTCCGCGGAGACCCAGTACTTC. Amino acid sequence: CASSLEPGSAETQYF.

The gene calls are TRBV4-2 and TRBJ2-2; tentative D call: TRBD2 (5 bases). The CDR3 runs to 14 residues. The V gene's germline CDR1 is LGHNA and CDR2 YNFKEQ. V gave up 0 bases and J gave up 6 bases, with 8 bases separating them. The CDR3 coding sequence is TGTGCCAGCAGCCAAGATAGCGTCGCCGGGGAGCTGTTTTTT. Translation: CASSQDSVAGELFF.

V is TRBV10-2 and J is TRBJ2-1, with TRBD1 matching over 10 bases. The CDR3 totals 16 residues. Germline V gene data show CDR1 as WSHSY and CDR2 as SAAADI. J gave up 8 bases and V 3 bases, and 10 bases lay outside the gene matches. The DNA for the CDR3 is TGCGCCAGCAGTGACCGCCGACAGGGGGCACCCGATGAGCAGTTCTTC. Translating it yields CASSDRRQGAPDEQFF.

The chain couples TRBV5-1 to TRBJ1-1; D unclear. Trimming pared 5 bases from V and 1 base from J, leaving 15 bases between. Germline CDR1 reads SGHRS; CDR2 reads YFSETQ. The CDR3 length is 15 residues. The CDR3 DNA reads TGCGCCAGCAGTCAGGACTTGACATCGAACACTGAAGCTTTCTTT. It specifies CASSQDLTSNTEAFF.

The V call is TRBV5-1, the J call TRBJ2-7; D is perhaps TRBD1 (5 bases). The germline gives CDR1 SGHRS, CDR2 YFSETQ. There are 15 residues in the CDR3. Trimming took 4 bases from V and 2 from J, leaving 16 bases between them. The CDR3 reads CASSPGLTGAYEQYF. CDR3 bases: TGCGCCAGCAGCCCCGGGCTAACAGGCGCCTACGAGCAGTACTTC.

The chain is built from TRBV28 and TRBJ1-5; tentative D call: TRBD1 (5 bases). Germline V CDR1 and CDR2: MDHEN, SYDVKM. V lost 1 base, J lost 0 bases, and 7 bases lay in between. There are 15 residues in the CDR3. The CDR3 here is CASSLLGGSNQPQHF. CDR3 DNA: TGTGCCAGCAGTTTATTGGGGGGTAGCAATCAGCCCCAGCATTTT.

The chain has TRBV14 and TRBJ1-2, with D perhaps TRBD1 (5 bases). Trimming removed 1 base from V and 0 bases from J, with 18 bases in between. CDR3 length equals 18 residues. The germline V gene encodes CDR1 SGHDN and CDR2 FVKESK. The CDR3 sequence is CASSQAPGLLVANYGYTF. In DNA, the CDR3 is TGTGCCAGCAGCCAAGCTCCGGGACTCTTGGTAGCTAACTATGGCTACACCTTC.

This chain connects TRBV29-1 to TRBJ2-2; D call uncertain. This CDR3 has 12 residues. Trimming took off 6 bases at V and 1 base at J, with 6 bases between the two ends. Germline CDR1 reads SQVTM; CDR2 reads ANQGSEA. This chain's CDR3 is CSVVWNTGELFF. The CDR3 DNA reads TGCAGCGTCGTCTGGAACACCGGGGAGCTGTTTTTT.

This chain links TRBV6-5 with TRBJ2-7; 7 bases fit TRBD2. This CDR3 region has 13 residues. After removal of 5 bases from V and 3 bases from J, the junction contained 4 bases not matched to a gene. Germline V gene lookup returns CDR1 MNHEY and CDR2 SVGAGI. As DNA, the CDR3 is TGTGCCAGCAGTCCTAGCGGAATCTACGAGCAGTACTTC. Protein sequence: CASSPSGIYEQYF.